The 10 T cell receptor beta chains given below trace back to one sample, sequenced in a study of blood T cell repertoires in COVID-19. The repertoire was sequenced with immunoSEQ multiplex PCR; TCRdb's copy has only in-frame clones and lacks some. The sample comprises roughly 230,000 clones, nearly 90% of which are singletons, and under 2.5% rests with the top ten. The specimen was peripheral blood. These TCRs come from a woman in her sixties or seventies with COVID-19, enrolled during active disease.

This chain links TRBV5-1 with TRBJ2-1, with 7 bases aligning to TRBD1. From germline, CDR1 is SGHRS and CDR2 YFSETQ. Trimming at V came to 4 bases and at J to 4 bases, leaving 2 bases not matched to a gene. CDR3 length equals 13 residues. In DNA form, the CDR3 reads TGCGCCAGCAGCCCGGACAGGTACAATGAGCAGTTCTTC. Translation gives CASSPDRYNEQFF.

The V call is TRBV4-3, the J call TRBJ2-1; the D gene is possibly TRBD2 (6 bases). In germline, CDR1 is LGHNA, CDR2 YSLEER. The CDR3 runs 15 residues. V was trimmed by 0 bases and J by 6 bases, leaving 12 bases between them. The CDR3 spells CASSQDWTTVNEQFF. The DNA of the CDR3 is TGCGCCAGCAGCCAAGATTGGACTACCGTCAATGAGCAGTTCTTC.

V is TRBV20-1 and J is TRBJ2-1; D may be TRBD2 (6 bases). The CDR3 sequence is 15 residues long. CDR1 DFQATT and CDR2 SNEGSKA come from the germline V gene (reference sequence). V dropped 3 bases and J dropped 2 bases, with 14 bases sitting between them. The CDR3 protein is CSASHSGLAYNEQFF. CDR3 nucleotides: TGCAGTGCTAGTCACAGCGGGCTGGCCTACAATGAGCAGTTCTTC.

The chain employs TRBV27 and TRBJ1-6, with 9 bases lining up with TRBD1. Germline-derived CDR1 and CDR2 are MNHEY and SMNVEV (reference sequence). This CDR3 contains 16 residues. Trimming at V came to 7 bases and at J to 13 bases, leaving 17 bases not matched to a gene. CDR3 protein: CASTKGQGRPWSPLHF. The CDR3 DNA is TGTGCCAGCACCAAGGGACAGGGCCGCCCTTGGAGCCCCCTCCACTTT.

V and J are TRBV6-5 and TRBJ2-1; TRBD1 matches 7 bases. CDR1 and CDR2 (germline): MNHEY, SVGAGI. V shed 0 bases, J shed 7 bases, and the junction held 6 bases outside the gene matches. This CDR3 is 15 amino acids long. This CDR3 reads CASSYSRGRNNEQFF. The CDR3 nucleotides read TGTGCCAGCAGTTACTCAAGGGGGCGAAATAATGAGCAGTTCTTC.

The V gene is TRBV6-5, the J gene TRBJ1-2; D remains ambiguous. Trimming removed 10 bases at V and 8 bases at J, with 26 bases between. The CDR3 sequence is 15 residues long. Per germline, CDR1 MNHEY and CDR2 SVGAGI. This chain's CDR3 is CANNGGQRTVVGYTF. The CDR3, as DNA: TGTGCCAACAACGGCGGTCAGCGGACGGTAGTGGGCTACACCTTC.

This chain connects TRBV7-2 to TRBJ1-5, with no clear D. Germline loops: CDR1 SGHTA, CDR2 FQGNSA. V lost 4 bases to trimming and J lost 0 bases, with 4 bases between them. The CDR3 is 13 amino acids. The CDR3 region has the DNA TGTGCCAGCAGCTCTAATAGCAATCAGCCCCAGCATTTT. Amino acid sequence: CASSSNSNQPQHF.

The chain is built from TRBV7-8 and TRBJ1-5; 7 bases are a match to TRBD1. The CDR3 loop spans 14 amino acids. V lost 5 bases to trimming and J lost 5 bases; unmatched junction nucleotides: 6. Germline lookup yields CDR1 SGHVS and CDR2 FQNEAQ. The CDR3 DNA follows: TGTGCCAGCAGCCCCAGCAGGGGGGATCAGCCCCAGCATTTT. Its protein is CASSPSRGDQPQHF.

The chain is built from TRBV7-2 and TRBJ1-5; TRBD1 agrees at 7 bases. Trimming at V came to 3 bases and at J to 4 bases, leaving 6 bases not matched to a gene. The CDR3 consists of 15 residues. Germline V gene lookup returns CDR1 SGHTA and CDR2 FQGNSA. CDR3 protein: CASSFHDRDNQPQHF. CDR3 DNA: TGTGCCAGCAGCTTCCATGACAGGGATAATCAGCCCCAGCATTTT.

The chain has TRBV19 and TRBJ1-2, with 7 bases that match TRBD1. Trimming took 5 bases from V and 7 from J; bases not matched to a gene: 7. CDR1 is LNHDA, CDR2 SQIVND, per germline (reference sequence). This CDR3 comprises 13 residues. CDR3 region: CASSPPTGFGYTF. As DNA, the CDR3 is TGTGCCAGTAGTCCCCCGACAGGGTTTGGCTACACCTTC.